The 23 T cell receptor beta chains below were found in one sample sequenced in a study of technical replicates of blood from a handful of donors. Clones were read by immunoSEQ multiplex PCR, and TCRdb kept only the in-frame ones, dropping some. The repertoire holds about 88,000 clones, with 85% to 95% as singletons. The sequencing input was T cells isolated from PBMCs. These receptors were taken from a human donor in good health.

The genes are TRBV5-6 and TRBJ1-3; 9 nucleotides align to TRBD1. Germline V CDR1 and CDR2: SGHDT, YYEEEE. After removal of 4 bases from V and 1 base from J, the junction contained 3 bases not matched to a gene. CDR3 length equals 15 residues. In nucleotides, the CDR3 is TGTGCCAGCAGCCTGACAGGGGGGTCTGGAAACACCATATATTTT. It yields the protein CASSLTGGSGNTIYF.

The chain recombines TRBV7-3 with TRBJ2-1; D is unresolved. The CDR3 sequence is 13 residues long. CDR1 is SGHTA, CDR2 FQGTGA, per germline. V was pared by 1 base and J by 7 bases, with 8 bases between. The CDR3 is CASSLNTINEQFF. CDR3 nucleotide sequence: TGTGCCAGCAGCTTAAATACTATTAATGAGCAGTTCTTC.

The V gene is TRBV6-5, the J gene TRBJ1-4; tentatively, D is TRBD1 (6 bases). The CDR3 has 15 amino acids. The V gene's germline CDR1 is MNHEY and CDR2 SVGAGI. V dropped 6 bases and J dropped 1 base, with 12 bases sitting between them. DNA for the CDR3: TGTGCCAGCAGAAAACAGACAGGAACTAATGAAAAACTGTTTTTT. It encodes CASRKQTGTNEKLFF.

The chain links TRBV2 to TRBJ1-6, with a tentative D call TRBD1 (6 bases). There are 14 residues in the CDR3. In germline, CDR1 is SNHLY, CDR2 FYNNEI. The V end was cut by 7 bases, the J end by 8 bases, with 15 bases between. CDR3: CASNLQGGDSPLHF. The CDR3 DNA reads TGTGCCAGCAACCTACAGGGTGGAGATTCACCCCTCCACTTT.

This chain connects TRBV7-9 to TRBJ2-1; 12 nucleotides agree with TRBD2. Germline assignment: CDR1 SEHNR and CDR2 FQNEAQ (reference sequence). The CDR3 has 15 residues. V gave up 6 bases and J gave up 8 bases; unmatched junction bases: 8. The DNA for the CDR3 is TGTGCCAGCAGATCTAGCGGGGGGGCAGCCGATGAGCAGTTCTTC. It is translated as CASRSSGGAADEQFF.

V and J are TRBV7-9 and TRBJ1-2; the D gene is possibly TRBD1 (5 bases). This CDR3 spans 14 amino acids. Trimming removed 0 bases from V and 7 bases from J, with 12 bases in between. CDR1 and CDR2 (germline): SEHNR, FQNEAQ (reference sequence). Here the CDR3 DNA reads TGTGCCAGCAGCTTAGCGCTCAGGGCTCCTGGCTACACCTTC. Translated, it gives CASSLALRAPGYTF.

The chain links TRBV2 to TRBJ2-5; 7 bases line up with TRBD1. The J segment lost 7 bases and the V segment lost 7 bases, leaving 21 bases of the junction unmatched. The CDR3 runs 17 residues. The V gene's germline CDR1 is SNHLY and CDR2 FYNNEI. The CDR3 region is CASTGDTDRMLEWTQYF. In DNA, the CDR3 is TGTGCCAGCACAGGCGACACGGACAGGATGCTAGAGTGGACCCAGTACTTC. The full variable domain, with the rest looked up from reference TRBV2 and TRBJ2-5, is EPEVTQTPSHQVTQMGQEVILRCVPISNHLYFYWYRQILGQKVEFLVSFYNNEISEKSEIFDDQFSVERPDGSNFTLKIRSTKLEDSAMYFCASTGDTDRMLEWTQYFGPGTRLLVL.

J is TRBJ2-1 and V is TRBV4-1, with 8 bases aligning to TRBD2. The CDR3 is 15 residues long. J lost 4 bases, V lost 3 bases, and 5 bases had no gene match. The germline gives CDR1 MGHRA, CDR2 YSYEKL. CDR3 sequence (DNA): TGCGCCAGCAGCCAGATCGGGACTAGTTACAATGAGCAGTTCTTC. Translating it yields CASSQIGTSYNEQFF.

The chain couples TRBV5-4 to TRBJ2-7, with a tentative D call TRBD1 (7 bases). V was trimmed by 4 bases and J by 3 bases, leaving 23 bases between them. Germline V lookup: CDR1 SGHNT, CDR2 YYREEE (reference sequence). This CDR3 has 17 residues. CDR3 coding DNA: TGTGCCAGCAGCCTCGGTGGGGGGACAGCGACCCTCTACGAGCAGTACTTC. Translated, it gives CASSLGGGTATLYEQYF.

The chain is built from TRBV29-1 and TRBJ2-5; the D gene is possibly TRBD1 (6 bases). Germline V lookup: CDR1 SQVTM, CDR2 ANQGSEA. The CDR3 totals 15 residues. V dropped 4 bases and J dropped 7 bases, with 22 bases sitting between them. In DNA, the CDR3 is TGCAGCGTTGTTTGGAGACAAGAAGGGGGTGTGACCCAGTACTTC. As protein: CSVVWRQEGGVTQYF.

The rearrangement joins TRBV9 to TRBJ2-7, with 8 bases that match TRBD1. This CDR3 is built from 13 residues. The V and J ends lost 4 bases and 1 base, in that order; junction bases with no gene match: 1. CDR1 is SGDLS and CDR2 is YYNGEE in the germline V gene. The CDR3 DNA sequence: TGTGCCAGCAGCCGGACAGGGTCCTACGAGCAGTACTTC. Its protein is CASSRTGSYEQYF.

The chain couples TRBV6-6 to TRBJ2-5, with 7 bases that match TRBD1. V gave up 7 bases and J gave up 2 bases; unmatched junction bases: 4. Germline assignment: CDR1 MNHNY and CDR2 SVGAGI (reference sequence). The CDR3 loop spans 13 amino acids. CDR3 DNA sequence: TGTGCCAGCACACGACAGGGACAAGAGACCCAGTACTTC. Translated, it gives CASTRQGQETQYF.

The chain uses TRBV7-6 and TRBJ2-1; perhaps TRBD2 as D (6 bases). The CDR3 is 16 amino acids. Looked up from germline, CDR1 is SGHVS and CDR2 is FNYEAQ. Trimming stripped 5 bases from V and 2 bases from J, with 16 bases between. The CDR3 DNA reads TGTGCCAGCAGCATCGGGGGACTCCAACCCTACAATGAGCAGTTCTTC. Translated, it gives CASSIGGLQPYNEQFF.

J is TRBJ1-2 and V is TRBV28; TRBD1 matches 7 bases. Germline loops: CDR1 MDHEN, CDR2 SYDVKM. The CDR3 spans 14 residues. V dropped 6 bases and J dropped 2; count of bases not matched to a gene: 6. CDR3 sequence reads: CASSWGQSNYGYTF. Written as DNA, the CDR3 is TGTGCCAGCAGCTGGGGACAGAGCAACTATGGCTACACCTTC.

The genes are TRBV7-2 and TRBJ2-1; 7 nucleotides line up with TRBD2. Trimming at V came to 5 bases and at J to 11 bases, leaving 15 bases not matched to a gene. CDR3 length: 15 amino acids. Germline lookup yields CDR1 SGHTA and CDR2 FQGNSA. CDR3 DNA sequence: TGTGCCAGCAGCCCCGCGGGGAGTAGCGGGTATAAGCAGTTCTTC. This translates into CASSPAGSSGYKQFF.

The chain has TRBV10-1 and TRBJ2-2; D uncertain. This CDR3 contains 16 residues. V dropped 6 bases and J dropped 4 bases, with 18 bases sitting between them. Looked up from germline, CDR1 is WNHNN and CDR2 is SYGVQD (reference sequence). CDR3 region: CASRSLRPASTGELFF. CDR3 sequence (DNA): TGCGCCAGCAGGTCACTGAGGCCCGCGAGCACCGGGGAGCTGTTTTTT.

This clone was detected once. CDR3 protein: CSVERLADNTDTQYF. CDR3 in DNA: TGCAGCGTGGAGAGACTAGCGGATAACACAGATACGCAGTATTTT. The chain recombines TRBV29-1 with TRBJ2-3; 9 nucleotides match TRBD2. The CDR3 is 15 residues long. The trim removed 6 bases at V and 2 bases at J, leaving 9 bases unmatched. In germline, CDR1 is SQVTM, CDR2 ANQGSEA.

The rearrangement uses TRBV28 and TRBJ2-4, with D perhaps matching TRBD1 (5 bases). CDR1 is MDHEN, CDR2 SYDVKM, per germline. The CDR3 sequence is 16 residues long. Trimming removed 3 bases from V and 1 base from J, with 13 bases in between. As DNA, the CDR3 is TGTGCCAGCAGTTTGCCGGTGGGGCCTGCCAAAAACATTCAGTACTTC. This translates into CASSLPVGPAKNIQYF.

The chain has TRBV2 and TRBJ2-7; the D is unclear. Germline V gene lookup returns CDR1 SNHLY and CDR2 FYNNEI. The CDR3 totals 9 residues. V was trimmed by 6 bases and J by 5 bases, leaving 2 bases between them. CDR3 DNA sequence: TGTGCCAGCAGCGACGAGCAGTACTTC. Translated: CASSDEQYF. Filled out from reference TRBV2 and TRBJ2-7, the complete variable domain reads EPEVTQTPSHQVTQMGQEVILRCVPISNHLYFYWYRQILGQKVEFLVSFYNNEISEKSEIFDDQFSVERPDGSNFTLKIRSTKLEDSAMYFCASSDEQYFGPGTRLTVT.

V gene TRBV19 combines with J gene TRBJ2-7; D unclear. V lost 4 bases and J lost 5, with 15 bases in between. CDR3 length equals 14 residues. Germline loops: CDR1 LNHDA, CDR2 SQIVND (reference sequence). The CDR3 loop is CASSKSLSEDEQYF. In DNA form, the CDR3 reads TGTGCCAGTAGTAAAAGCCTTTCTGAGGACGAGCAGTACTTC.

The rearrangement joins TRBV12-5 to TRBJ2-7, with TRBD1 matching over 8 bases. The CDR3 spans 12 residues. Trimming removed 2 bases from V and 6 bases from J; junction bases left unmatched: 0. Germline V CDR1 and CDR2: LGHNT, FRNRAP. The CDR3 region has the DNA TGTGCTAGTGGTTTGACAGGGGGCGAGCAGTACTTC. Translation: CASGLTGGEQYF.

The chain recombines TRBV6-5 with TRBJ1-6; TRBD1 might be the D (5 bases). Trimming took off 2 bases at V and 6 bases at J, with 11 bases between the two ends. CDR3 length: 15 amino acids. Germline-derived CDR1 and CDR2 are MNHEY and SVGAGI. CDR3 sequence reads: CASSYGQGGNSPLHF. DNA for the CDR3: TGTGCCAGCAGTTACGGTCAGGGAGGTAATTCACCCCTCCACTTT.

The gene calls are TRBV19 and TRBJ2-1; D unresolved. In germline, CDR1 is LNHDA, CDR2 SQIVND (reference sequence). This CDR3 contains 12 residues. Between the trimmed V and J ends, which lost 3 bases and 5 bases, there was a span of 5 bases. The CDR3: CASSILDNEQFF. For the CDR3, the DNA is TGTGCCAGTAGTATTTTAGACAATGAGCAGTTCTTC.